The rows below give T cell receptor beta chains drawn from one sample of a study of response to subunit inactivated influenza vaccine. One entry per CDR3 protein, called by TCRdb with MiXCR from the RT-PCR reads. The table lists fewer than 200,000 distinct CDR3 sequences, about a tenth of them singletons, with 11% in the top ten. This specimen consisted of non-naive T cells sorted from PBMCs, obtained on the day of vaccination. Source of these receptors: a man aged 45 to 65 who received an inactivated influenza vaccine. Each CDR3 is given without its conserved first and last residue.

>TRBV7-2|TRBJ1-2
ASSLGNSGGYT
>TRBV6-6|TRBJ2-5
ASSYSWQTQY
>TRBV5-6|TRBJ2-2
ASSLGGTNTGELF
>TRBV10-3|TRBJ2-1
AISPLAGGRLNEQF
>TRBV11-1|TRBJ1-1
ASSDGSGTVEAF
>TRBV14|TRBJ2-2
ASSDSRLGYTGELF
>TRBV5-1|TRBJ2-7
ASSLAAVRNYEQY
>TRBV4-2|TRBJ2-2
ASSQLSSGNTGELF
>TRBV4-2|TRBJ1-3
ASSQEAGATSGNTIY
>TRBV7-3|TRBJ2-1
ASSFGRARGEQF
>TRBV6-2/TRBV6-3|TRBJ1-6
ASGIGGVGSPLH
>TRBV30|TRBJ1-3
VLSTGNTIY
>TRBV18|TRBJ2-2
ASSGTVSGELF
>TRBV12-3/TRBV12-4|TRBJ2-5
ASSSTPWKSY
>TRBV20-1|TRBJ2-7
SAVGGGNSYEQY
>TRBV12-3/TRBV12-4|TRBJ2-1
ASTPGPTGEQF
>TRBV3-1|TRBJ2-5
ASSQDSGARTQY
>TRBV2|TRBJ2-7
ASSYGGNYEQY
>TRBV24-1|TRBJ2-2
ATSRKTNTGVLF
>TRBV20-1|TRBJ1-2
SAMDRLYGYT
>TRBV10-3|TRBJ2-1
AISGAGSEQF
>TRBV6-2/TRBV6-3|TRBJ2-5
ASSYSSREVGTQY
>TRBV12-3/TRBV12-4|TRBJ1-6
ASSRNQVNSPLH
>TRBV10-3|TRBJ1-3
AISDTSGHRSGNTIY
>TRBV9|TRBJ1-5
ASSAGQASNQPQH
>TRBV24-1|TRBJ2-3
ATASLAGGSRDTQY
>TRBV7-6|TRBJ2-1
ASSLSGTNYNEQF
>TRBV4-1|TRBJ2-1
ASSHEGPQF
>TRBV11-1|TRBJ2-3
ASSLAMEASETEDTQY